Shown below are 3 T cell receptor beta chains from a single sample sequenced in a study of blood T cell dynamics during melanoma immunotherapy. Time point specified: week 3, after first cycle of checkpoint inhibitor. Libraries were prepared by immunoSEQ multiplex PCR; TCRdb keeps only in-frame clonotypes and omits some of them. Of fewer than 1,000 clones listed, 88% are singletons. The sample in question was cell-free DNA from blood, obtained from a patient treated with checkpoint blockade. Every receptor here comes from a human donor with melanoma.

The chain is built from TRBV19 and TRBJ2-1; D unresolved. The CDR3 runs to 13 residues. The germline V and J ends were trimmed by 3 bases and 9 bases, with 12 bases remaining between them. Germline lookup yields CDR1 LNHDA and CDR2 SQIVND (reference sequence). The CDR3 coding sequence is TGTGCCAGTAGTATTGGAATCGGCTTTGAGCAGTTCTTC. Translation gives CASSIGIGFEQFF.

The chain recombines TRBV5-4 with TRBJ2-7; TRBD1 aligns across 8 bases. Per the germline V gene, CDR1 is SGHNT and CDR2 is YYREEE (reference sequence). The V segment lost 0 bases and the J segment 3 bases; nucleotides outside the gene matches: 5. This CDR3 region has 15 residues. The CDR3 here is CASSLGTGSGYEQYF. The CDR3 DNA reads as TGTGCCAGCAGCTTGGGGACAGGGTCCGGCTACGAGCAGTACTTC.

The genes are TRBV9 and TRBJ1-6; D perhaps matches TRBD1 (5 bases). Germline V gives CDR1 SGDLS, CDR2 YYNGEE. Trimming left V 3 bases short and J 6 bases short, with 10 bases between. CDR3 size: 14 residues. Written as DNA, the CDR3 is TGTGCCAGCAGCGAGGGGCCCACTAATTCACCCCTCCACTTT. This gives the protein CASSEGPTNSPLHF.